This TCR beta chain was obtained from a study of T cell responses to AZD1222 COVID-19 vaccine (TCRdb year 2021). In the study overall: AZD1222 recipients with second doses at about 4 weeks or about 12 weeks were pooled, because spike-specific TCR depth and breadth did not differ between schedules. Enrollment into the trials was organized by age into subgroups of 18-55, 56-69 and 70-plus years, and those subgroups contained about 160, 30 and 59 TCR-sequenced participants, respectively. TCR sequencing covered over 230 trial participants: nearly 210 given two doses of AZD1222 and 26 given two doses of MenACWY control vaccine.

Study-wide findings and limitations: Because no day 14 peak-response samples were available, repertoires were characterized only after the peak T cell response. Conclusions about previously exposed vaccinees are limited, since just 5 to 7 AZD1222 recipients were seropositive for SARS-CoV-2 at baseline. Participants were mostly white British and included more females than males, and it was suggested by the authors that clonal diversity may have been underestimated. In the small 56-69-year group, the increase in depth fell short of significance, most likely because of low power. After two AZD1222 doses, spike-specific TCR breadth and depth were significantly higher than at day 0 and than in MenACWY recipients. CD4 TCRs associated with the vaccine covered the entire spike protein, and the dominant responses were in regions 160-218 and 743-854. Reportedly, close to half of the unique spike-specific TCRs recognized epitopes lying outside the regions that are mutated in the B.1.351 and B.1.1.7 variants.

Sample time point, as interpreted from the label and publication: baseline before first vaccination. Vaccinee samples came from UK trials COV001 and COV002, including a single-blind randomized controlled phase 2/3 trial of AZD1222 (ChAdOx1 nCoV-19) in healthy adults. Trial participant PBMC samples were collected at day 0 and day 28 after the second dose for TCRbeta chain sequencing. The CDR3 regions of human TCRbeta chains were subjected to immunosequencing. The original pipeline was this. TCRs in the repertoires were matched against a reference library of SARS-CoV-2-specific TCRs that had been generated with the MIRA antigen-specificity platform. Breadth meant the fraction of unique TCRs that were SARS-CoV-2-associated, whereas depth meant the fraction of total T cells that were SARS-CoV-2-associated. Using the MIRA data, every spike-specific TCR was mapped to the spike region that the TCR reacted to and assigned to either a CD4 or a CD8 class. Log10-transformed breadth and depth values were compared by one-way ANOVA with Sidak's multiple comparisons tests. Here the immuneACCESS table is served through TCRdb, limited to in-frame sequences with V and J called. Missing clones are a known gap in these copies; in checked studies unresolved V genes cover under half, and the rest lacks a known reason. V, J and clone size are those of that table, while D and trimming were read from the DNA. The sample records approximately 150,000 clones, more than 85% of which are singletons. In total, the top ten clones hold roughly 5.6% of the sample.

Of note for this clone: It has no known antigen specificity. Within one base of it there is no much larger clone, and no base qualities were kept.

This sequence originates from an adult in good health. The sequencing here drew on peripheral blood, taken on day 0 of AZD1222 vaccination.

The CDR3 protein is CASSSTLLGGEETQYF. The DNA is as follows: TGCGCCAGCAGCTCAACGCTACTAGGGGGGGAGGAGACCCAGTACTTC. The chain is encoded by TRBV5-1 joined to TRBJ2-5; TRBD2 is possibly the D segment (7 matching bases). CDR1 and CDR2 (SGHRS, YFSETQ) derive from the germline V gene. Trimming at the junction amounts to 3 bases on V and 5 bases on J, and the germline ends lie 20 bases apart. From the cysteine through the phenylalanine, the CDR3 covers 16 amino acids. The entry retains the CDR3 DNA only, 48 bases that are in frame from base 1.